The 11 T cell receptor beta chains below were found in one sample sequenced in a study of long-term antiretroviral therapy in people with HIV. Survey-level immunoSEQ v3.0 assays were run. Produced via immunoSEQ multiplex PCR; TCRdb's table is partial and in-frame only. This repertoire shows about 20,000 clones, over 75% found once; its top ten account for roughly 9%. This specimen consisted of unsorted PBMCs, obtained 4.2 years after starting antiretroviral therapy. The receptors were gathered from a man in his forties or fifties with HIV.

This clone turned up a few times. The V and J genes are TRBV5-6 and TRBJ2-7; no firm D call. Germline CDR1 SGHDT, CDR2 YYEEEE. V was shortened by 1 base and J by 0 bases, with 5 bases between the two germline ends. The CDR3 is 13 amino acids. CDR3 DNA: TGTGCCAGCAGCTTGCCCAGCTCCTACGAGCAGTACTTC. It yields the protein CASSLPSSYEQYF.

The chain uses TRBV5-6 and TRBJ2-3; D ambiguous. This CDR3 has 15 residues. The V end was cut by 1 base, the J end by 2 bases, with 11 bases between. Germline V lookup: CDR1 SGHDT, CDR2 YYEEEE. The CDR3 nucleotides are TGTGCCAGCAGCTTGCGGCCAGCTTCCACAGATACGCAGTATTTT. It encodes CASSLRPASTDTQYF. The variable domain in full, with the rest retrieved from reference TRBV5-6 and TRBJ2-3, is DAGVTQSPTHLIKTRGQQVTLRCSPKSGHDTVSWYQQALGQGPQFIFQYYEEEERQRGNFPDRFSGHQFPNYSSELNVNALLLGDSALYLCASSLRPASTDTQYFGPGTRLTVL.

DNA for the CDR3: TGTGCCATCAGTGAGTCGGGGCAGAAGCTCTACGAGCAGTACTTC. Its protein product is CAISESGQKLYEQYF. This chain uses TRBV10-3 with TRBJ2-7; D possibly corresponds to TRBD1 (5 bases). The CDR3 is 15 amino acids. CDR1 and CDR2 from the germline V gene are ENHRY and SYGVKD. Trimming left V 0 bases short and J 3 bases short, with 12 bases between.

The chain links TRBV5-1 to TRBJ1-2; 11 bases are a match to TRBD1. Trimming took 4 bases from V and 8 from J; bases not matched to a gene: 10. Germline V gene data show CDR1 as SGHRS and CDR2 as YFSETQ. The CDR3 consists of 15 residues. The chain's CDR3 is CASSTPGTGGGGYTF. Here the CDR3 DNA reads TGCGCCAGCAGCACGCCCGGGACAGGGGGAGGCGGCTACACCTTC.

The table lists this clone with a few counts. V usage is TRBV29-1 and J usage is TRBJ2-7, with 9 positions matching TRBD2. Germline V gives CDR1 SQVTM, CDR2 ANQGSEA. The V segment lost 4 bases and the J segment 2 bases; nucleotides outside the gene matches: 6. The CDR3 sequence is 14 residues long. The CDR3 DNA sequence: TGCAGCGTTGTACTGACTAGCGGAACCTACGAGCAGTACTTC. This encodes CSVVLTSGTYEQYF.

This rearrangement joins TRBV9 to TRBJ1-1; no clear D gene. Trimming shortened V by 4 bases and J by 3 bases, and 13 bases separated the two germline ends. CDR1 and CDR2 from the germline V gene are SGDLS and YYNGEE. This CDR3 comprises 14 residues. CDR3 residues: CASSPSVQDTEAFF. CDR3 nucleotides: TGTGCCAGCAGCCCCTCCGTTCAGGACACTGAAGCTTTCTTT.

The V and J genes are TRBV19 and TRBJ1-2; TRBD1 agrees at 8 bases. V lost 1 base, J lost 6 bases, and 4 bases stayed unmatched. The V gene's germline CDR1 is LNHDA and CDR2 SQIVND (reference sequence). This CDR3 comprises 14 residues. CDR3 loop: CASSIGTGLDGYTF. The CDR3 DNA reads TGTGCCAGTAGTATAGGGACAGGGCTCGATGGCTACACCTTC.

V usage is TRBV5-6 and J usage is TRBJ1-5, with 9 bases matching TRBD1. CDR1 is SGHDT and CDR2 is YYEEEE in the germline V gene. The V segment lost 4 bases and the J segment 4 bases; nucleotides outside the gene matches: 9. CDR3 length equals 16 residues. The DNA of the CDR3 is TGTGCCAGCAGCACGGACGACAGGGGGAGAAATCAGCCCCAGCATTTT. It encodes CASSTDDRGRNQPQHF.

V usage is TRBV18 and J usage is TRBJ2-7; 8 bases line up with TRBD2. Germline CDR1 KGHSH, CDR2 LQKENI. CDR3 length: 14 residues. With V trimmed by 2 bases and J by 3 bases, 3 bases remained unmatched. The DNA of the CDR3 is TGTGCCAGCTCACCAAGCGGGGGTTACTACGAGCAGTACTTC. Protein product: CASSPSGGYYEQYF.

The chain employs TRBV28 and TRBJ2-1; 14 bases map to TRBD2. The length of the CDR3 is 17 residues. The J segment lost 5 bases and the V segment lost 5 bases, leaving 8 bases of the junction unmatched. The V gene's germline CDR1 is MDHEN and CDR2 SYDVKM. The CDR3 sequence: CASSHSPGLAGDNEQFF. DNA of the CDR3: TGTGCCAGCAGTCACTCGCCGGGACTAGCGGGGGACAATGAGCAGTTCTTC.

V usage is TRBV5-1 and J usage is TRBJ2-2, with D uncertain. V shed 4 bases and J shed 1 base, with 11 bases lying between them. The CDR3 sequence is 15 residues long. Germline loops: CDR1 SGHRS, CDR2 YFSETQ. CDR3 coding DNA: TGCGCCAGCAGCCCACCGGGCCTGAACACCGGGGAGCTGTTTTTT. This gives the protein CASSPPGLNTGELFF. The complete variable domain, with remaining parts taken from reference TRBV5-1 and TRBJ2-2, reads KAGVTQTPRYLIKTRGQQVTLSCSPISGHRSVSWYQQTPGQGLQFLFEYFSETQRNKGNFPGRFSGRQFSNSRSEMNVSTLELGDSALYLCASSPPGLNTGELFFGEGSRLTVL.